This TCR beta chain was sequenced during a study of T-cell memory formation after mild COVID-19. In the study overall: Among the donors, TCR clusters were largely specific to each donor. Whole-study findings and limits: Whereas later expanders leaned CD4+, clones contracting day 15 to 85 showed a balanced CD4/CD8 makeup. The study found contracting CD4+ clones mainly in CM and EM and contracting CD8+ clones in EMRA.

Sample barcodes and UMIs were carried by the TCR alpha and TCR beta cDNA libraries that 5'RACE generated with constant-segment primers. One entry per CDR3 protein, called by TCRdb with MiXCR from the 5' RACE reads. The sample holds 200,000 to 300,000 distinct CDR3 sequences, 15% to 20% seen once. Comments on this clonotype: No antigen is known for it.

The CDR3 has 17 residues. J lost 0 bases, V lost 5 bases, and 8 bases had no gene match. Germline CDR1 is SGHVS and CDR2 is FQNEAQ. This TCR was recovered from a man aged 18 to 29 who had mild COVID-19 (a few samples of this study predate the infection). Cell type and time point are not known. This chain links TRBV7-8 with TRBJ1-3; TRBD1 matches 9 bases. Sequenced material: PBMCs or a T cell subset sorted from them (not recorded which). CDR3 coding DNA: TGTGCCAGCAGCCACCGGGACAGGGTATTCTCTGGAAACACCATATATTTT. It codes for CASSHRDRVFSGNTIYF.